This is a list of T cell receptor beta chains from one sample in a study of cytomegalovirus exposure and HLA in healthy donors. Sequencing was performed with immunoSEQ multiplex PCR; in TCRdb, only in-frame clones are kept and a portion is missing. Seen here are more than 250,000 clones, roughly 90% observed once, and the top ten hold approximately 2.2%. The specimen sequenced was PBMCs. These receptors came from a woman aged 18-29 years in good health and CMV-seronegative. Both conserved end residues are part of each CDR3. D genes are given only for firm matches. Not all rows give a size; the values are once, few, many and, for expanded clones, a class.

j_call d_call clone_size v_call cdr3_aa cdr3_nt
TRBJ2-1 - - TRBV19 CASSPFVGGPGNEQFF TGTGCCAGTAGTCCTTTCGTGGGGGGGCCTGGTAATGAGCAGTTCTTC
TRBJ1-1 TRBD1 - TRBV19 CASRAGGTEAFF TGTGCCAGTCGGGCAGGGGGGACTGAAGCTTTCTTT
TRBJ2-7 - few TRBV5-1 CASSLEFSEQYF TGCGCCAGCAGCTTGGAGTTTAGCGAGCAGTACTTC
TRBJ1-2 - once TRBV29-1 CSATQGFGYTF TGCAGCGCCACACAGGGTTTTGGCTACACCTTC
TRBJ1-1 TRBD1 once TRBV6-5 CASGIQGAGTEAFF TGTGCCAGCGGAATACAGGGGGCTGGCACTGAAGCTTTCTTT
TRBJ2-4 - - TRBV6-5 CASRSGGPPENIQYF TGTGCCAGCAGGAGCGGTGGGCCACCGGAAAACATTCAGTACTTC
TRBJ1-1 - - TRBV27 CASSLSVAWGPEAFF TGTGCCAGCAGTTTATCGGTAGCCTGGGGGCCTGAAGCTTTCTTT
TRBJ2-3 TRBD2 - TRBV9 CASSPGTSRTDTQYF TGTGCCAGCAGCCCCGGGACTAGCCGCACAGATACGCAGTATTTT
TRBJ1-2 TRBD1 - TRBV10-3 CAISGDRGYGYTF TGTGCCATCAGTGGGGACAGGGGCTATGGCTACACCTTC
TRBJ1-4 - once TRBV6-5 CASSPTGLPNEKLFF TGTGCCAGCAGTCCTACAGGGTTGCCTAATGAAAAACTGTTTTTT
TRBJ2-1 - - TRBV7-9 CASSLGGVGEQFF TGTGCCAGCAGCTTAGGGGGCGTGGGTGAGCAGTTCTTC
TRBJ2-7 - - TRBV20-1 CSARVSYEQYF TGCAGTGCTAGAGTTAGCTACGAGCAGTACTTC
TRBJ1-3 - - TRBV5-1 CASSLRPQQAGNTIYF TGCGCCAGCAGCTTGAGGCCTCAACAGGCGGGAAACACCATATATTTT
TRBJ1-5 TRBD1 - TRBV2 CASSEGGTGYNQPQHF TGTGCCAGCAGTGAAGGCGGGACAGGGTACAATCAGCCCCAGCATTTT
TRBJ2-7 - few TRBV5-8 CASGLGTYEQYF TGTGCCAGCGGGTTGGGGACTTACGAGCAGTACTTC
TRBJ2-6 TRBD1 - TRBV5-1 CASSFGQGFISGANVLTF TGCGCCAGCAGCTTCGGACAGGGGTTTATTTCTGGGGCCAACGTCCTGACTTTC